Presented here are 19 T cell receptor beta chains from one specimen sequenced in a study of blood T cells in healthy people across ages. PCR was performed a second time for about 7 to 11 cycles using a sample-barcoded 5' primer and a J-beta primer mix. Each CDR3 protein is one row after TCRdb ran MiXCR on the 5' RACE reads. The table has 1,800,000 or so distinct CDR3 sequences, 30% to 40% seen once; the top ten hold 20% to 25%. Sequencing was done on a sample of blood. The receptors derive from a human donor in good health.

The chain employs TRBV29-1 and TRBJ1-2; perhaps TRBD1 as D (5 bases). Germline values: CDR1 SQVTM, CDR2 ANQGSEA. The ends were cut back, 4 bases at V and 4 bases at J, with 13 bases in the middle. The CDR3 sequence is 13 residues long. CDR3 sequence reads: CSVGRQRIYGYTF. The CDR3 DNA reads as TGCAGCGTTGGAAGACAGCGGATCTATGGCTACACCTTC. The full variable domain, in which reference TRBV29-1 and TRBJ1-2 provide the parts outside the CDR3, is SAVISQKPSRDICQRGTSLTIQCQVDSQVTMMFWYRQQPGQSLTLIATANQGSEATYESGFVIDKFPISRPNLTFSTLTVSNMSPEDSSIYLCSVGRQRIYGYTFGSGTRLTVV.

This clonotype was seen many times. The chain links TRBV5-1 to TRBJ2-6; the match to TRBD1 covers 9 bases. The V gene end was trimmed by 4 bases and the J gene end by 2 bases; junction bases not matched to a gene: 4. The CDR3 loop spans 16 amino acids. The germline V gene has CDR1 SGHRS and CDR2 YFSETQ. The CDR3 DNA sequence: TGCGCCAGCAGCCTTACAGGGGGCGCTGGGGCCAACGTCCTGACTTTC. Protein sequence: CASSLTGGAGANVLTF.

J is TRBJ1-6 and V is TRBV3-1; a weak D match, TRBD1 (6 bases). CDR1 and CDR2 (germline): LGHDT, YNNKEL (reference sequence). The CDR3 has 19 residues. Deletions cut 4 bases from V and 0 bases from J, with 19 bases between. The CDR3 DNA reads TGTGCCAGCAGCCGACAGGACAGTCACCTAAGCTCCTATAATTCACCCCTCCACTTT. Encoded protein: CASSRQDSHLSSYNSPLHF.

Of note for this clonotype: One junction end disagrees with the germline gene, perhaps due to a read error. The chain uses TRBV20-1 and TRBJ2-7; unclear D gene. This CDR3 spans 11 amino acids. Germline V gives CDR1 DFQATT, CDR2 SNEGSKA (reference sequence). DNA of the CDR3: TGCAGTGCTATTAGGAGTTACGGGCAGTACTTC. It encodes CSAIRSYGQYF.

This clonotype was seen more than once but under ten times. The gene calls are TRBV4-3 and TRBJ2-6; 7 bases map to TRBD2. V dropped 3 bases and J dropped 5; count of bases not matched to a gene: 31. Germline V CDR1 and CDR2: LGHNA, YSLEER. This CDR3 is built from 24 residues. CDR3 in DNA: TGCGCCAGCAGCCACCCCTCGGATGTGCTGGCCGATAGCGGGCACCCCTCGCGGGCCAACGTCCTGACTTTC. This translates into CASSHPSDVLADSGHPSRANVLTF.

The chain joins TRBV11-1 to TRBJ1-4; no firm D call. The germline CDR1 and CDR2 sequences are SGHAT and FQDESV (reference sequence). The CDR3 covers 15 residues. Trimming took off 5 bases at V and 8 bases at J, with 18 bases between the two ends. CDR3: CASSPGSGSDEKLFF. CDR3 coding DNA: TGTGCCAGCAGCCCCGGGAGTGGATCGGACGAAAAACTGTTTTTT.

The V call is TRBV6-5, the J call TRBJ1-1; D is possibly TRBD1 (6 bases). The CDR3 is made up of 14 amino acids. The germline V gene has CDR1 MNHEY and CDR2 SVGAGI. Trimming shortened V by 2 bases and J by 3 bases, and 10 bases separated the two germline ends. The CDR3 bases are TGTGCCAGCAGTTACCAGACAGGCTACACTGAAGCTTTCTTT. Protein sequence: CASSYQTGYTEAFF.

J is TRBJ2-1 and V is TRBV11-3; D might be TRBD2 (5 bases). V lost 2 bases and J 9 bases, leaving 11 bases between the germline ends. The CDR3 has 13 residues. Germline CDR1 is SGHNT and CDR2 is YENEEA. The CDR3 protein is CASSLSGNGEQFF. In nucleotides, the CDR3 is TGTGCCAGCAGCTTATCGGGGAACGGTGAGCAGTTCTTC.

The chain has TRBV7-2 and TRBJ2-5, with a weak D call TRBD2 (5 bases). CDR1 is SGHTA and CDR2 is FQGNSA in the germline V gene. V lost 5 bases and J lost 5, with 15 bases in between. The CDR3 extends over 14 amino acids. The CDR3 DNA follows: TGTGCCAGCAGCCCGACAATGAGGGAGGAGACCCAGTACTTC. Translating gives CASSPTMREETQYF.

The genes are TRBV7-9 and TRBJ2-1; D remains ambiguous. The CDR3 spans 13 residues. Germline V gives CDR1 SEHNR, CDR2 FQNEAQ (reference sequence). Trimming stripped 5 bases from V and 6 bases from J, with 11 bases between. CDR3 amino acids: CASSPNIGNEQFF. CDR3 nucleotide sequence: TGTGCCAGCAGCCCCAACATTGGCAATGAGCAGTTCTTC.

The rearrangement links TRBV3-1 to TRBJ2-5; D tentatively fits TRBD1 or TRBD2 (5 bases each). The CDR3 is made up of 14 amino acids. Trimming left V 4 bases short and J 2 bases short, with 11 bases between. Germline V CDR1 and CDR2: LGHDT, YNNKEL (reference sequence). As DNA, the CDR3 is TGTGCCAGCAGCCGTACCGGGACGCAAGAGACCCAGTACTTC. Translation: CASSRTGTQETQYF.

The gene calls are TRBV2 and TRBJ1-6; D is undetermined. Germline-derived CDR1 and CDR2 are SNHLY and FYNNEI. The CDR3 contains 17 residues. V was clipped by 7 bases and J by 7 bases, with 23 bases between them. In nucleotides, the CDR3 is TGTGCCAGCATGAAGCTCGTGGTCGGGGAGTGGAATTCACCCCTCCACTTT. It encodes CASMKLVVGEWNSPLHF.

This clonotype occurred a few times. Here the CDR3 reads CASSFGTGGITEAFF. As DNA, the CDR3 is TGTGCCAGCAGCTTTGGGACAGGGGGTATCACTGAAGCTTTCTTT. The V call is TRBV5-5, the J call TRBJ1-1, with 11 bases aligning to TRBD1. CDR1 and CDR2 (germline): SGHKS, YYEKEE (reference sequence). The CDR3 length is 15 residues. Trimming removed 2 bases from V and 4 bases from J; junction bases left unmatched: 4.

This chain joins TRBV7-3 and TRBJ2-2, with TRBD1 identical over 10 bases. The V gene end was trimmed by 3 bases and the J gene end by 5 bases; junction bases not matched to a gene: 3. The CDR3 has 15 amino acids. From germline, CDR1 is SGHTA and CDR2 FQGTGA. CDR3 bases: TGTGCCAGCAGCTTCCGGACAGGGGGTACCGGGGAGCTGTTTTTT. This sequence encodes CASSFRTGGTGELFF.

Only a few counts were recorded for this clonotype. The V and J genes are TRBV6-5 and TRBJ2-1, with D possibly TRBD2 on 5 matching bases. The V gene's germline CDR1 is MNHEY and CDR2 SVGAGI. V lost 0 bases and J lost 9, with 18 bases in between. The CDR3 length is 16 residues. The CDR3, as DNA: TGTGCCAGCAGTTACTCCTGGACTCGTAGGGTGAGTGAGCAGTTCTTC. Protein: CASSYSWTRRVSEQFF.

This clonotype was counted many times. The chain employs TRBV9 and TRBJ2-7; no clear D gene. Germline assignment: CDR1 SGDLS and CDR2 YYNGEE. The V end was cut by 0 bases, the J end by 1 base, with 5 bases between. The CDR3 loop spans 13 amino acids. CDR3 nucleotides: TGTGCCAGCAGCGTAGGAACGTCCTACGAGCAGTACTTC. This codes for CASSVGTSYEQYF.

This chain uses TRBV20-1 with TRBJ2-7; 12 bases align to TRBD2. V shed 6 bases, J shed 7 bases, and the junction held 7 bases outside the gene matches. Germline loops: CDR1 DFQATT, CDR2 SNEGSKA (reference sequence). The length of the CDR3 is 13 residues. CDR3 sequence (DNA): TGCAGTGCAAAACTAGCGGGGGGAGGAGAGCAGTACTTC. It specifies CSAKLAGGGEQYF.

The sample holds a few counts of this clonotype. The chain recombines TRBV10-3 with TRBJ1-5, with D uncertain. With 0 bases removed from V and 6 bases from J, the gap between germline ends came to 9 bases. This CDR3 has 14 residues. Germline V gene lookup returns CDR1 ENHRY and CDR2 SYGVKD. The CDR3 coding sequence is TGTGCCATCAGTGAGTCGGTTTCCTTTCAGCCCCAGCATTTT. Amino acid sequence: CAISESVSFQPQHF.

About this clonotype itself: Sequence at one end of the junction differs from germline and may be a read error. The chain is built from TRBV5-6 and TRBJ2-1; no clear D. Looked up from germline, CDR1 is SGHDT and CDR2 is YYEEEE. The CDR3 spans 13 residues. Written as DNA, the CDR3 is TGTGCCGGCAGCTTCGGGCCGCAGCCCGAGCAGTTCTTC. This encodes CAGSFGPQPEQFF.